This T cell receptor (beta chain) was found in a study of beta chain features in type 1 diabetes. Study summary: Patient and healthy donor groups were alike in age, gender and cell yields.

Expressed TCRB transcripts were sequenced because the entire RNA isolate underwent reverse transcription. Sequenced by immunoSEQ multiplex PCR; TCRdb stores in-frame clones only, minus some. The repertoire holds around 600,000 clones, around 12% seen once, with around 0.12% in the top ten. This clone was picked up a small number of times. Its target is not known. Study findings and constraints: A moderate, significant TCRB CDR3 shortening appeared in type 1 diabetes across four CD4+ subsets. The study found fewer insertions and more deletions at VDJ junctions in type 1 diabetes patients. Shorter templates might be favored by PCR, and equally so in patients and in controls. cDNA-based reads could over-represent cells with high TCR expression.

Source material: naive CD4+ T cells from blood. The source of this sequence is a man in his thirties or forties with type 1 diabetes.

In DNA form, the CDR3 reads TGTGCCAGCAGCCGATCTACAGGGAGTCCGGGAGCTGAGCAGTTCTTC. Protein product: CASSRSTGSPGAEQFF. This chain connects TRBV7-6 to TRBJ2-1; D possibly matches TRBD1 or TRBD2 (6 bases each). Trimming left V 5 bases short and J 9 bases short, with 23 bases between. In germline, CDR1 is SGHVS, CDR2 FNYEAQ. The CDR3 sequence is 16 residues long.